This T cell receptor beta chain was recorded in a study of CD8+CD57+ T cells in acquired aplastic anemia. Individuals selected for sequencing had exhibited CD8+CD57+ cell expansion on flow cytometry. This CDR3 is 13 amino acids long. Between the trimmed V and J ends, which lost 1 base and 5 bases, there was a span of 8 bases. The template for TCR beta VDJ and CDR3 sequence profiling was genomic DNA. One entry per CDR3 protein, called by TCRdb with MiXCR from the reads. The sample gives about 160,000 distinct CDR3 sequences, less than 50% of which show up once; about 2.9% is in the top ten. The sequence was obtained from a human donor with aplastic anemia. The sequencing sample was made of sorted CD4+, CD8+, or CD8+CD57+ T cells (not recorded which) from PBMCs. The V and J genes are TRBV12-3 or TRBV12-4 and TRBJ1-2; TRBD1 might be the D (6 bases). The CDR3 DNA reads as TGTGCCAGCAGTTTAGAGGGGGTTTATGGCTACACCTTC. This gives the protein CASSLEGVYGYTF.